The 8 T cell receptor beta chains below all came from one sample that was sequenced in a study of cytomegalovirus exposure and HLA in healthy donors. Primers for the PCR totalled 60 Vbeta and 13 Jbeta. Clones were read by immunoSEQ multiplex PCR, and TCRdb kept only the in-frame ones, dropping some. The data show 60,000 or so clones, with approximately 80% seen just once and around 2.4% held by the top ten. Material for sequencing was PBMCs. Receptors were obtained from a female donor in good health and CMV-seronegative.

The chain uses TRBV6-5 and TRBJ2-7, with 9 bases identical to TRBD2. J lost 3 bases, V lost 4 bases, and 4 bases had no gene match. Per germline, CDR1 MNHEY and CDR2 SVGAGI. CDR3 length: 14 amino acids. CDR3 residues: CASSSYSGSYEQYF. In DNA, the CDR3 is TGTGCCAGCAGTTCCTATAGCGGGAGCTACGAGCAGTACTTC.

The rearrangement joins TRBV7-8 to TRBJ2-7, with D perhaps TRBD2 (5 bases). Germline loops: CDR1 SGHVS, CDR2 FQNEAQ. Trimming left V 1 base short and J 4 bases short, with 14 bases between. There are 15 residues in the CDR3. In DNA form, the CDR3 reads TGTGCCAGCAGCTTAGGCGTCAGCGGCCCTTACGAGCAGTACTTC. It specifies CASSLGVSGPYEQYF.

This clone came up once. The chain uses TRBV28 and TRBJ1-2; D is unresolved. Trimming took off 5 bases at V and 2 bases at J, with 12 bases between the two ends. The CDR3 loop spans 14 amino acids. Germline V gene data show CDR1 as MDHEN and CDR2 as SYDVKM. The CDR3 nucleotides are TGTGCCAGCAGTCTAACCACAGTGAACTATGGCTACACCTTC. It encodes CASSLTTVNYGYTF.

The chain is built from TRBV19 and TRBJ1-1; no definite D call. V gave up 2 bases and J gave up 3 bases, with 7 bases separating them. Germline CDR1 reads LNHDA; CDR2 reads SQIVND (reference sequence). This CDR3 spans 13 amino acids. CDR3 bases: TGTGCCAGTAGTATAACGCGGTACACTGAAGCTTTCTTT. This gives the protein CASSITRYTEAFF.

The rearrangement uses TRBV5-1 and TRBJ2-7; TRBD1 aligns across 10 bases. Trimming cost V 5 bases and J 4 bases; bases outside gene matches: 3. The V gene's germline CDR1 is SGHRS and CDR2 YFSETQ. This CDR3 has 13 amino acids. The CDR3 DNA sequence: TGCGCCAGCAGTTGGGACAGGGGTTACGAGCAGTACTTC. Its protein is CASSWDRGYEQYF.

The chain uses TRBV4-3 and TRBJ2-3, with a tentative D call TRBD2 (5 bases). V lost 2 bases and J lost 3, with 6 bases in between. This CDR3 is built from 13 residues. The germline gives CDR1 LGHNA, CDR2 YSLEER. This CDR3 is CASSQTGTDTQYF. The CDR3 DNA is TGCGCCAGCAGCCAAACGGGGACAGATACGCAGTATTTT.

The genes are TRBV4-2 and TRBJ2-7, with 11 bases lining up with TRBD2. Trimming cost V 2 bases and J 0 bases; bases outside gene matches: 15. The length of the CDR3 is 20 residues. From germline, CDR1 is LGHNA and CDR2 YNFKEQ. The DNA of the CDR3 is TGTGCCAGCAGCCAATATGCCGTAGCGGGAGGGCCCACAAGCTCCTACGAGCAGTACTTC. This translates into CASSQYAVAGGPTSSYEQYF.

As to this clone: The missing conserved phenylalanine or tryptophan at the end of this CDR3 makes a read error likely. This chain connects TRBV5-1 to TRBJ1-1; 8 bases are shared with TRBD1. V was pared by 3 bases and J by 4 bases, with 11 bases of the junction left unmatched. The CDR3 is 16 residues long. Per germline, CDR1 SGHRS and CDR2 YFSETQ. CDR3 sequence: CASSWNLRQGLTEAFV. DNA of the CDR3: TGCGCCAGCAGCTGGAACCTCCGACAGGGGCTCACTGAAGCTTTCGTT.